Below, 32 T cell receptor beta chains from the same sample are listed, as sequenced in a study of blood T cell repertoires in COVID-19. Some clones are missing from TCRdb's copy, which holds only in-frame ones; the method was immunoSEQ multiplex PCR. The sample has more than 200,000 clones, over 75% seen once. The sequencing input was PBMCs or T cells enriched from blood (not recorded which). These receptors came from a man aged 30 to 45 in a cohort exposed to, infected with or recovered from COVID-19 (not recorded which).

The CDR3 DNA is TGTGCCAGCACGGTTGTGGGGGCCCATGGCTATGGCTACACCTTC. Its protein is CASTVVGAHGYGYTF. The chain has TRBV4-2 and TRBJ1-2; D may be TRBD1 (6 bases). Trimming shortened V by 7 bases and J by 4 bases, and 19 bases separated the two germline ends. Germline CDR1 and CDR2: LGHNA and YNFKEQ. The CDR3 is 15 residues long.

The rearrangement joins TRBV3-1 (or the pseudogene TRBV3-2) to TRBJ2-3, with TRBD2 matching over 7 bases. The length of the CDR3 is 17 residues. Germline V gene data show CDR1 as LGHDT and CDR2 as YNNKEL (reference sequence). V dropped 1 base and J dropped 5; count of bases not matched to a gene: 12. Here the CDR3 reads CASSQARTGGRQDTQYF. The CDR3 nucleotides are TGTGCCAGCAGCCAAGCGCGGACGGGAGGCCGTCAAGATACGCAGTATTTT.

This chain uses TRBV7-2 with TRBJ2-1, with TRBD1 matching over 8 bases. The CDR3 is 13 residues long. CDR1 and CDR2 (germline): SGHTA, FQGNSA. V gave up 7 bases and J gave up 3 bases; unmatched junction bases: 2. CDR3 amino acids: CASNTGGYNEQFF. CDR3 nucleotides: TGTGCCAGCAACACAGGGGGCTACAATGAGCAGTTCTTC.

This chain joins TRBV25-1 and TRBJ1-1; D remains ambiguous. Germline V gives CDR1 MGHDK, CDR2 SYGVNS. The CDR3 is made up of 13 amino acids. The V gene lost 6 bases and the J gene lost 4 bases, with 12 bases spanning the gap. CDR3 in DNA: TGTGCCAGCAGCATAGGAGACGGCACTGAAGCTTTCTTT. This translates into CASSIGDGTEAFF.

The chain joins TRBV6-5 to TRBJ1-2; D gene ambiguous. CDR1 is MNHEY and CDR2 is SVGAGI in the germline V gene. V was shortened by 5 bases and J by 5 bases, with 12 bases between the two germline ends. CDR3 length equals 13 residues. The CDR3 nucleotides read TGTGCCAGCAGTAAAACGGACTTATATGGCTACACCTTC. As protein: CASSKTDLYGYTF.

This sequence joins TRBV28 and TRBJ1-1; D is unclear. The V and J ends lost 6 bases and 8 bases respectively, with 10 bases between them. Germline CDR1 and CDR2: MDHEN and SYDVKM. The CDR3 is 11 residues long. CDR3 amino acids: CASSLVAEAFF. The CDR3 coding sequence is TGTGCCAGCAGCCTAGTTGCCGAAGCTTTCTTT. Full variable domain (remainder filled in from reference TRBV28 and TRBJ1-1): DVKVTQSSRYLVKRTGEKVFLECVQDMDHENMFWYRQDPGLGLRLIYFSYDVKMKEKGDIPEGYSVSREKKERFSLILESASTNQTSMYLCASSLVAEAFFGQGTRLTVV.

V usage is TRBV28 and J usage is TRBJ2-2; possibly TRBD2 for D (5 bases). V lost 4 bases to trimming and J lost 3 bases, with 12 bases between them. Per the germline V gene, CDR1 is MDHEN and CDR2 is SYDVKM. The CDR3 spans 15 residues. Here the CDR3 DNA reads TGTGCCAGCAGTTCGGAGGACGGCTACACCGGGGAGCTGTTTTTT. This codes for CASSSEDGYTGELFF.

This clone appeared a single time. V gene TRBV7-9 combines with J gene TRBJ2-5; the D gene is possibly TRBD2 (6 bases). V gave up 8 bases and J gave up 3 bases, with 10 bases separating them. The CDR3 runs to 12 residues. CDR1 is SEHNR, CDR2 FQNEAQ, per germline (reference sequence). The CDR3 reads CASRGTEETQYF. CDR3 nucleotides: TGTGCCAGCCGGGGGACGGAAGAGACCCAGTACTTC.

This sequence joins TRBV28 and TRBJ1-5; no reliable D call. Germline V gene data show CDR1 as MDHEN and CDR2 as SYDVKM. The CDR3 loop spans 14 amino acids. The germline V and J ends were trimmed by 8 bases and 1 base, with 12 bases remaining between them. The CDR3 region has the DNA TGTGCCAGCTGGCGGGTAGGGAGCAATCAGCCCCAGCATTTT. Amino acids: CASWRVGSNQPQHF.

The chain recombines TRBV7-9 with TRBJ2-5; tentative D call: TRBD1 (5 bases). Germline CDR1 SEHNR, CDR2 FQNEAQ (reference sequence). The CDR3 sequence is 14 residues long. The ends were cut back, 7 bases at V and 1 base at J, with 13 bases in the middle. CDR3 amino acids: CASTAGGAQETQYF. The CDR3 nucleotides are TGTGCCAGCACCGCAGGTGGGGCCCAAGAGACCCAGTACTTC.

The chain couples TRBV18 to TRBJ2-7; 12 bases align to TRBD1. V shed 3 bases, J shed 4 bases, and the junction held 4 bases outside the gene matches. Germline V lookup: CDR1 KGHSH, CDR2 LQKENI. The CDR3 sequence is 15 residues long. The CDR3 DNA reads as TGTGCCAGCTCACCCGGGACAGGGGGCGTTTACGAGCAGTACTTC. As protein: CASSPGTGGVYEQYF.

This clone showed up just a few times. The chain is built from TRBV5-1 and TRBJ2-7; 8 bases align to TRBD1. CDR3 length: 15 amino acids. Germline loops: CDR1 SGHRS, CDR2 YFSETQ. The junction had 7 bases not matched to a gene; V was cut back by 0 bases and J by 5 bases. The CDR3 DNA is TGCGCCAGCAGCTTGGGACAGGGGTACTTCAACGAGCAGTACTTC. Encoded protein: CASSLGQGYFNEQYF.

This chain links TRBV2 with TRBJ1-4, with 10 positions matching TRBD1. V lost 6 bases and J lost 8; bases outside the gene matches: 6. Germline V gene sequence: CDR1 SNHLY, CDR2 FYNNEI. There are 14 residues in the CDR3. This chain's CDR3 is CASRAGTGVEKLFF. Here the CDR3 DNA reads TGTGCCAGCAGAGCCGGGACAGGGGTAGAAAAACTGTTTTTT.

The chain has TRBV6-5 and TRBJ1-6; D gene ambiguous. The V gene lost 4 bases and the J gene lost 9 bases, with 13 bases spanning the gap. Germline assignment: CDR1 MNHEY and CDR2 SVGAGI. The CDR3 runs to 14 residues. DNA of the CDR3: TGTGCCAGCAGTTCGGTCCCCGGCGGTTCACCCCTCCACTTT. Protein product: CASSSVPGGSPLHF.

The chain links TRBV28 to TRBJ2-7, with 12 bases matching TRBD2. Losses at the gene ends were 5 bases for V and 2 bases for J; bases not matched to a gene: 16. This CDR3 is 19 amino acids long. Looked up from germline, CDR1 is MDHEN and CDR2 is SYDVKM. The CDR3 sequence: CASSPPLAGGILTPYEQYF. CDR3 DNA: TGTGCCAGCAGTCCGCCACTAGCGGGAGGAATCCTTACACCCTACGAGCAGTACTTC.

In this sample, this clone turned up once. The chain uses TRBV28 and TRBJ1-5; D ambiguous. This CDR3 contains 13 residues. The V end lost 4 bases, the J end lost 5 bases, and 9 bases lay between the germline ends. Per the germline V gene, CDR1 is MDHEN and CDR2 is SYDVKM. The DNA of the CDR3 is TGTGCCAGCAGTTCCGGTCCCTATCAGCCCCAGCATTTT. Its translation is CASSSGPYQPQHF.

The gene calls are TRBV6-5 and TRBJ1-5; D perhaps matches TRBD1 (5 bases). The V end lost 4 bases, the J end lost 3 bases, and 10 bases lay between the germline ends. The CDR3 has 14 amino acids. Germline values: CDR1 MNHEY, CDR2 SVGAGI. The CDR3 DNA reads as TGTGCCAGCAGTTTGTCAGGGTCCAATCAGCCCCAGCATTTT. It is translated as CASSLSGSNQPQHF.

This clone was detected only a few times. This chain connects TRBV3-1 (or the pseudogene TRBV3-2) to TRBJ1-4, with 7 bases that match TRBD1. The CDR3 totals 15 residues. The V gene's germline CDR1 is LGHDT and CDR2 YNNKEL (reference sequence). J lost 5 bases, V lost 4 bases, and 7 bases had no gene match. The CDR3 nucleotides are TGTGCCAGCAGCCTACAGGGGCTGGAGAATGAAAAACTGTTTTTT. This sequence encodes CASSLQGLENEKLFF.

This chain links TRBV29-1 with TRBJ2-7, with TRBD1 as a possible D gene (6 bases). CDR3 length: 14 amino acids. V was cut by 1 base and J by 0 bases, with 10 bases left in between. Germline assignment: CDR1 SQVTM and CDR2 ANQGSEA. The chain's CDR3 is CSVEGGQNSYEQYF. The CDR3 DNA sequence: TGCAGCGTTGAAGGGGGACAAAACTCCTACGAGCAGTACTTC.

This clone was counted once. The rearrangement uses TRBV6-5 and TRBJ1-3; 7 nucleotides align to TRBD1. The germline V gene encodes CDR1 MNHEY and CDR2 SVGAGI. The V gene end was trimmed by 3 bases and the J gene end by 4 bases; junction bases not matched to a gene: 3. This CDR3 region has 14 residues. The CDR3 DNA follows: TGTGCCAGCAGTTATATGGGACAGGGAAACACCATATATTTT. Its translation: CASSYMGQGNTIYF.

The genes are TRBV7-3 and TRBJ1-2; the match to TRBD1 covers 10 bases. This CDR3 region has 13 residues. Germline CDR1 is SGHTA and CDR2 is FQGTGA. J gave up 7 bases and V 5 bases, and 4 bases lay outside the gene matches. The CDR3 protein is CASSERTGGGYTF. CDR3 sequence (DNA): TGTGCCAGCAGCGAACGGACAGGGGGTGGCTACACCTTC.

J is TRBJ1-2 and V is TRBV4-1; D perhaps matches TRBD1 (5 bases). Germline V gene data show CDR1 as MGHRA and CDR2 as YSYEKL. The CDR3 consists of 17 residues. Trimming cost V 1 base and J 3 bases, with 18 bases left between them. Here the CDR3 DNA reads TGCGCCAGCAGCCAAGGAGGCCCCAGGGAGGGCCACTATGGCTACACCTTC. It yields the protein CASSQGGPREGHYGYTF.

V gene TRBV4-1 combines with J gene TRBJ2-7; 10 nucleotides match TRBD2. Per germline, CDR1 MGHRA and CDR2 YSYEKL. V lost 4 bases and J lost 5; bases outside the gene matches: 17. CDR3 size: 18 residues. The CDR3 region has the DNA TGCGCCAGCAGCCCACTAGCGGGAAGACTCCAACGGGGGAACGAGCAGTACTTC. It codes for CASSPLAGRLQRGNEQYF.

The gene calls are TRBV9 and TRBJ1-4; a possible D gene is TRBD1 (6 bases). Germline V gene lookup returns CDR1 SGDLS and CDR2 YYNGEE. The CDR3 is 15 residues long. The V end was cut by 0 bases, the J end by 2 bases, with 8 bases between. The chain's CDR3 is CASSVDTGTNEKLFF. DNA of the CDR3: TGTGCCAGCAGCGTAGATACAGGGACTAATGAAAAACTGTTTTTT.

Remarks on this clone: The same CDR3 is also encoded by other DNA sequences in this sample. The chain uses TRBV11-3 and TRBJ1-3; the match to TRBD1 covers 9 bases. J was trimmed by 2 bases and V by 5 bases; bases with no gene match: 4. CDR1 is SGHNT and CDR2 is YENEEA in the germline V gene. The CDR3 is 15 residues long. This CDR3 reads CASSPGQGPGNTIYF. The CDR3 DNA sequence: TGTGCCAGCAGCCCGGGACAGGGTCCTGGAAACACCATATATTTT.

V is TRBV29-1 and J is TRBJ1-1; D is undetermined. Germline V lookup: CDR1 SQVTM, CDR2 ANQGSEA. Trimming removed 3 bases from V and 4 bases from J, with 12 bases in between. The CDR3 length is 13 residues. The CDR3 sequence: CSVEGGMGTEAFF. The CDR3 bases are TGCAGCGTTGAGGGAGGGATGGGCACTGAAGCTTTCTTT.

V is TRBV2 and J is TRBJ1-1; D is unresolved. The CDR3 is made up of 10 amino acids. Trimming took 5 bases from V and 7 from J, leaving 5 bases between them. Germline V CDR1 and CDR2: SNHLY, FYNNEI. The DNA of the CDR3 is TGTGCCAGCAGTTTCCTTGAAGCTTTCTTT. Encoded protein: CASSFLEAFF.

This rearrangement joins TRBV5-6 to TRBJ1-2, with a tentative D call TRBD1 (5 bases). The CDR3 length is 15 residues. Germline CDR1 and CDR2: SGHDT and YYEEEE. Trimming stripped 3 bases from V and 0 bases from J, with 12 bases between. The CDR3 coding sequence is TGTGCCAGCAGCTCCATGACAGCTTCTAACTATGGCTACACCTTC. Its translation: CASSSMTASNYGYTF.

The gene calls are TRBV3-1 (or the pseudogene TRBV3-2) and TRBJ1-2, with D tentatively TRBD1 (5 bases). V was pared by 3 bases and J by 4 bases, with 6 bases between. CDR3 length equals 12 residues. Germline CDR1 LGHDT, CDR2 YNNKEL (reference sequence). The CDR3 DNA is TGTGCCAGCAGCCAGGGGCTCTATGGCTACACCTTC. This sequence encodes CASSQGLYGYTF.

The V and J genes are TRBV28 and TRBJ2-7; possibly TRBD1 for D (5 bases). Germline CDR1 is MDHEN and CDR2 is SYDVKM. With 4 bases removed from V and 7 bases from J, the gap between germline ends came to 20 bases. The CDR3 runs 15 residues. The CDR3 DNA reads TGTGCCAGCAGTTCCCAAGTGGGGCCTTTGGTGGAGCAGTACTTC. It codes for CASSSQVGPLVEQYF.

This clone has a handful of counts. The chain employs TRBV7-9 and TRBJ2-2; a possible D gene is TRBD1 (6 bases). V shed 0 bases and J shed 4 bases, with 12 bases lying between them. The CDR3 sequence is 16 residues long. From germline, CDR1 is SEHNR and CDR2 FQNEAQ (reference sequence). The CDR3 spells CASSLAQGEGTGELFF. The CDR3 bases are TGTGCCAGCAGCTTAGCACAGGGTGAGGGCACCGGGGAGCTGTTTTTT. The entire variable domain, with the rest obtained from reference TRBV7-9 and TRBJ2-2, is as follows: DTGVSQNPRHKITKRGQNVTFRCDPISEHNRLYWYRQTLGQGPEFLTYFQNEAQLEKSRLLSDRFSAERPKGSFSTLEIQRTEQGDSAMYLCASSLAQGEGTGELFFGEGSRLTVL.

The J gene is TRBJ2-1, the V gene TRBV6-5, with 9 bases identical to TRBD2. Germline assignment: CDR1 MNHEY and CDR2 SVGAGI. This CDR3 contains 16 residues. Germline trimming cut 0 bases from V and 7 bases from J; bases unmatched to any gene: 7. As DNA, the CDR3 is TGTGCCAGCAGTTACTCTGCGGGAGGGCCTATAAATGAGCAGTTCTTC. It translates to CASSYSAGGPINEQFF.